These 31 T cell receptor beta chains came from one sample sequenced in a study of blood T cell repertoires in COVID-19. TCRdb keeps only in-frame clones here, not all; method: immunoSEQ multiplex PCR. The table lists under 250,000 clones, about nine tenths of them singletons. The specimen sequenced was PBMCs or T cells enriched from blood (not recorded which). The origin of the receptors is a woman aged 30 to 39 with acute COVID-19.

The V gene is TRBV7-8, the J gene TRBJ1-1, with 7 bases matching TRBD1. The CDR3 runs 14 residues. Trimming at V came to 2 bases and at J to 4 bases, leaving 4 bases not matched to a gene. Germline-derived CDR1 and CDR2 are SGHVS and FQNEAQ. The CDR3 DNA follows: TGTGCCAGCAGCTTAAGACAGGGACGCACTGAAGCTTTCTTT. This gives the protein CASSLRQGRTEAFF.

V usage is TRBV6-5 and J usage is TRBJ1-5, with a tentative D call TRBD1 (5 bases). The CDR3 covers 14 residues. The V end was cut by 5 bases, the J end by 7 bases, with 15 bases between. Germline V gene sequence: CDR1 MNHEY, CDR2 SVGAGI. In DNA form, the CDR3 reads TGTGCCAGCAGTCCCAGGGATTTGGAACAGCCCCAGCATTTT. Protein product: CASSPRDLEQPQHF.

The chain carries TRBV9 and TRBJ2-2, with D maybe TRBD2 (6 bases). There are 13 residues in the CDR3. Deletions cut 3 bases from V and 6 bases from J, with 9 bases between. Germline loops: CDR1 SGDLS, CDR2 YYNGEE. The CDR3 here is CASSAGGAGELFF. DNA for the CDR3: TGTGCCAGCAGCGCCGGGGGTGCCGGGGAGCTGTTTTTT.

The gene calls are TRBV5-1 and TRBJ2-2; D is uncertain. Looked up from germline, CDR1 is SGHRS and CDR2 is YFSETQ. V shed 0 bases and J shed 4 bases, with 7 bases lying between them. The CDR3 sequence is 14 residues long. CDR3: CASSLGGSTGELFF. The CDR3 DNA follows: TGCGCCAGCAGCTTGGGAGGCAGCACCGGGGAGCTGTTTTTT.

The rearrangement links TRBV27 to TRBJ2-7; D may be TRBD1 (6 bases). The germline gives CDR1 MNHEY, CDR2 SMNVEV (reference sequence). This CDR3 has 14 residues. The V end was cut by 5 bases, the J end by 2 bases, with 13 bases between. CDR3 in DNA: TGTGCCAGCAGTCCCCTCCAGGGGCCCTACGAGCAGTACTTC. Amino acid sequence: CASSPLQGPYEQYF.

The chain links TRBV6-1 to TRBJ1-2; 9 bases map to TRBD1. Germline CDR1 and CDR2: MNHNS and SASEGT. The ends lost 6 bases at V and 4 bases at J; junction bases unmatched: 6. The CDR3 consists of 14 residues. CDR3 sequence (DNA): TGTGCCAGCAGCCATGGACAGGGGAGCTATGGCTACACCTTC. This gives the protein CASSHGQGSYGYTF.

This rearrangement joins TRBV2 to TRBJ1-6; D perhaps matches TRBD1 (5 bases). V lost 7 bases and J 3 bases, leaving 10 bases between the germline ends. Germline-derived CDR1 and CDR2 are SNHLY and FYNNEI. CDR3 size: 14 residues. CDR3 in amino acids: CASKTGGYNSPLHF. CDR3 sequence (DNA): TGTGCCAGCAAAACGGGGGGCTATAATTCACCCCTCCACTTT.

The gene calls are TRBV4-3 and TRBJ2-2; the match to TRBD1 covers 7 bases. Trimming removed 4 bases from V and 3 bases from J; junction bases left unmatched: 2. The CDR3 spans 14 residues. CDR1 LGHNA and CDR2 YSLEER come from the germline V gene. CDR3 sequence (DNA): TGCGCCAGCAGCCTGACAGGGCACACCGGGGAGCTGTTTTTT. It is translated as CASSLTGHTGELFF.

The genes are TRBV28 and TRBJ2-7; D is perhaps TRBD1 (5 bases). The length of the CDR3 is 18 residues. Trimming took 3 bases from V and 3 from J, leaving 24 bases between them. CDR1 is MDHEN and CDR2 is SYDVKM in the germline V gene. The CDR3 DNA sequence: TGTGCCAGCAGTTTCTACCTACAAGGAAGGGGCCATCACTACGAGCAGTACTTC. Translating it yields CASSFYLQGRGHHYEQYF.

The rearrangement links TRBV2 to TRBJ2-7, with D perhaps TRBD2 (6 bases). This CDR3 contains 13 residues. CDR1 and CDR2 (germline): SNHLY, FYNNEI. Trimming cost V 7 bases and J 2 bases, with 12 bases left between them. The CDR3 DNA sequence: TGTGCCAGCAATGGAGGGGATACCTACGAGCAGTACTTC. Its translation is CASNGGDTYEQYF. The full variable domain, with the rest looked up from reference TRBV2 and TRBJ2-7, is EPEVTQTPSHQVTQMGQEVILRCVPISNHLYFYWYRQILGQKVEFLVSFYNNEISEKSEIFDDQFSVERPDGSNFTLKIRSTKLEDSAMYFCASNGGDTYEQYFGPGTRLTVT.

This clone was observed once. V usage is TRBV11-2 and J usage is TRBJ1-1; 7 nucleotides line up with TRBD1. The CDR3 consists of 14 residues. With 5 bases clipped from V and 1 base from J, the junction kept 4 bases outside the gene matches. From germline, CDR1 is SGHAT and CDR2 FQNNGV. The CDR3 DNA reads TGTGCCAGCAGCGCCTGGACAGGGAACACTGAAGCTTTCTTT. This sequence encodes CASSAWTGNTEAFF. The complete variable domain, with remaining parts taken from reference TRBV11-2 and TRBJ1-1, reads EAGVAQSPRYKIIEKRQSVAFWCNPISGHATLYWYQQILGQGPKLLIQFQNNGVVDDSQLPKDRFSAERLKGVDSTLKIQPAKLEDSAVYLCASSAWTGNTEAFFGQGTRLTVV.

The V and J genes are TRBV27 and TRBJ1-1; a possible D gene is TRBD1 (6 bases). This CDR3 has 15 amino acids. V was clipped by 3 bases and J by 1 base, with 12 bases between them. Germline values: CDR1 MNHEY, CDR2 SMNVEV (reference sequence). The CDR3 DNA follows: TGTGCCAGCAGTTTCCCAGGGGCACCGAACACTGAAGCTTTCTTT. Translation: CASSFPGAPNTEAFF.

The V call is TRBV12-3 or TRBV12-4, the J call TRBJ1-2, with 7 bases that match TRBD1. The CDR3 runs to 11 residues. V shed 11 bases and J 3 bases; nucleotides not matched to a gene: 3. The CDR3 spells CAYRGDYGYTF. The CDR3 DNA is TGTGCCTACAGGGGCGACTATGGCTACACCTTC.

The CDR3 bases are TGTGCCAGCAGCTCCCTCAGGGGTAAGGATTCACCCCTCCACTTT. Its protein product is CASSSLRGKDSPLHF. V usage is TRBV11-2 and J usage is TRBJ1-6; TRBD1 is a possible D gene (6 bases). Germline V gene lookup returns CDR1 SGHAT and CDR2 FQNNGV. Trimming pared 4 bases from V and 8 bases from J, leaving 15 bases between. The length of the CDR3 is 15 residues.

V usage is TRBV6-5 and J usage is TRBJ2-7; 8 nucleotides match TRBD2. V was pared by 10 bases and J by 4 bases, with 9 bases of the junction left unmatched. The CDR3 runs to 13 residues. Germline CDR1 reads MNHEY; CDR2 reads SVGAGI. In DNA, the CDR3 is TGTGCCACCAGGGGTAGCGGGGTTTACGAGCAGTACTTC. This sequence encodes CATRGSGVYEQYF.

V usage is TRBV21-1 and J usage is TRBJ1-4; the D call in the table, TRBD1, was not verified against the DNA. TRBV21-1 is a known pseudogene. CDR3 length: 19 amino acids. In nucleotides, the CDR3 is TGTGCCAGCAGCAAATTGAAGGGAGGGGGAGGGACAGGGCGTGAAAAACTGTTTTTT. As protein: CASSKLKGGGGTGREKLFF.

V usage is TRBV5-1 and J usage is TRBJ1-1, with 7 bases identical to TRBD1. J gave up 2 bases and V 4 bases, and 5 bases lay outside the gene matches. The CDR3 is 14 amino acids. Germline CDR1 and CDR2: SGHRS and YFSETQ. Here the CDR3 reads CASSTDRVNTEAFF. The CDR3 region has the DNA TGCGCCAGCAGCACTGACAGGGTTAACACTGAAGCTTTCTTT.

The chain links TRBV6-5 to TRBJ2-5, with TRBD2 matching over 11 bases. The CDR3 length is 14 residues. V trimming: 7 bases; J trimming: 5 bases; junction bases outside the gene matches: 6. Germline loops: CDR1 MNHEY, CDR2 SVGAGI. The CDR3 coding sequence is TGTGCCAGCAAAGCTAGCGGGGGGTGGGAGACCCAGTACTTC. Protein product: CASKASGGWETQYF.

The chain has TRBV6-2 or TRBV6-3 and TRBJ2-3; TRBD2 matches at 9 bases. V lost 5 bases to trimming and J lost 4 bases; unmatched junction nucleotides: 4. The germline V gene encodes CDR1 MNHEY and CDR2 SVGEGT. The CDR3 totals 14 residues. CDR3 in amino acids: CASSDSSGADTQYF. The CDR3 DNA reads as TGTGCCAGCAGTGATTCTAGCGGGGCAGATACGCAGTATTTT.

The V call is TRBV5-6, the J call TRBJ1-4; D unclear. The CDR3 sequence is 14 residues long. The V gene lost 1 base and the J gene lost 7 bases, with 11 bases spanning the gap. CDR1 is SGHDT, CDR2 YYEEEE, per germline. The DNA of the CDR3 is TGTGCCAGCAGCTTGTGGGAGGAGACTGAAAAACTGTTTTTT. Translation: CASSLWEETEKLFF. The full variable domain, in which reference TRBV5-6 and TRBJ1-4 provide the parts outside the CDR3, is DAGVTQSPTHLIKTRGQQVTLRCSPKSGHDTVSWYQQALGQGPQFIFQYYEEEERQRGNFPDRFSGHQFPNYSSELNVNALLLGDSALYLCASSLWEETEKLFFGSGTQLSVL.

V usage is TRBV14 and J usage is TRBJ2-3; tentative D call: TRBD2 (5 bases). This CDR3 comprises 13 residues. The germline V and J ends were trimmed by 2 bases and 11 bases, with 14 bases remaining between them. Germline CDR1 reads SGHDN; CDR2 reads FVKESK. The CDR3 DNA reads TGTGCCAGCAGCCAACCCCGGGGTGGTTGGCAGTATTTT. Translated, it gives CASSQPRGGWQYF.

CDR3 DNA: TGTGCCAGCAGCGCGGACACGTACACTGAAGCTTTCTTT. Protein: CASSADTYTEAFF. This sequence joins TRBV5-6 and TRBJ1-1, with a weak D call TRBD1 (5 bases). The V gene lost 4 bases and the J gene lost 3 bases, with 10 bases spanning the gap. Germline loops: CDR1 SGHDT, CDR2 YYEEEE. This CDR3 region has 13 residues. Looking up the rest from reference TRBV5-6 and TRBJ1-1 gives the full variable domain: DAGVTQSPTHLIKTRGQQVTLRCSPKSGHDTVSWYQQALGQGPQFIFQYYEEEERQRGNFPDRFSGHQFPNYSSELNVNALLLGDSALYLCASSADTYTEAFFGQGTRLTVV.

The CDR3 DNA is TGCGCCAGCAGCTTGGTAGTTGGTGGAGGAGATACGCAGTATTTT. This translates into CASSLVVGGGDTQYF. The chain recombines TRBV5-1 with TRBJ2-3; weak D call: TRBD2 (5 bases). The ends were cut back, 0 bases at V and 5 bases at J, with 13 bases in the middle. Germline V gene sequence: CDR1 SGHRS, CDR2 YFSETQ. This CDR3 region has 15 residues. Looking up the rest from reference TRBV5-1 and TRBJ2-3 gives the full variable domain: KAGVTQTPRYLIKTRGQQVTLSCSPISGHRSVSWYQQTPGQGLQFLFEYFSETQRNKGNFPGRFSGRQFSNSRSEMNVSTLELGDSALYLCASSLVVGGGDTQYFGPGTRLTVL.

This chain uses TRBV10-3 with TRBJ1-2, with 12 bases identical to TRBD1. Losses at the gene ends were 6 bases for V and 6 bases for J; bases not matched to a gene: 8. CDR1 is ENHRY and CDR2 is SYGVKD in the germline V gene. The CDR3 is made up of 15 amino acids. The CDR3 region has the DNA TGTGCCATCAGCGTGTTGGGACAGGGGGCGGATGGCTACACCTTC. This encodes CAISVLGQGADGYTF.

The CDR3 sequence is CASSLILAMETQYF. CDR3 in DNA: TGTGCCAGCAGCTTAATTCTAGCGATGGAGACCCAGTACTTC. The chain joins TRBV7-2 to TRBJ2-5, with D maybe TRBD2 (6 bases). The V end was cut by 2 bases, the J end by 5 bases, with 12 bases between. The germline gives CDR1 SGHTA, CDR2 FQGNSA. This CDR3 is built from 14 residues.

The CDR3 here is CASSTGTVQHF. The CDR3 DNA is TGTGCCAGCAGTACCGGGACAGTCCAGCATTTT. The rearrangement uses TRBV6-2 or TRBV6-3 and TRBJ1-5, with TRBD1 identical over 7 bases. CDR1 is MNHEY, CDR2 SVGEGT, per germline. J lost 12 bases, V lost 5 bases, and 4 bases had no gene match. This CDR3 spans 11 amino acids.

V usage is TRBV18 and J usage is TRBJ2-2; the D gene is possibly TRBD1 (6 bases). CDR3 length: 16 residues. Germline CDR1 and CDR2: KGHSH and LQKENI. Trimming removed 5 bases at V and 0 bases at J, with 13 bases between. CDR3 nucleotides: TGTGCCAGCTCATCTCGTGACAGGACGAACACCGGGGAGCTGTTTTTT. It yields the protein CASSSRDRTNTGELFF.

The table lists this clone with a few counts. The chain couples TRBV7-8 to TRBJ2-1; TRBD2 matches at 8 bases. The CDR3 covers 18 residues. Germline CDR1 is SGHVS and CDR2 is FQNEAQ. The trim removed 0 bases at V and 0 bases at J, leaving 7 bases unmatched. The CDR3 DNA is TGTGCCAGCAGCTTAGCCGGTAGCGGGGCGAGCTCCTACAATGAGCAGTTCTTC. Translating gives CASSLAGSGASSYNEQFF.

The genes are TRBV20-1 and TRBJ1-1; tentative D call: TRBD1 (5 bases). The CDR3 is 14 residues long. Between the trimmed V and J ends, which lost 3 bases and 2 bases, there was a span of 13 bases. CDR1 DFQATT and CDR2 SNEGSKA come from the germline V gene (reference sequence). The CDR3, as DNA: TGCAGTGCTAGTCGGGGGACTATCAACACTGAAGCTTTCTTT. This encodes CSASRGTINTEAFF.

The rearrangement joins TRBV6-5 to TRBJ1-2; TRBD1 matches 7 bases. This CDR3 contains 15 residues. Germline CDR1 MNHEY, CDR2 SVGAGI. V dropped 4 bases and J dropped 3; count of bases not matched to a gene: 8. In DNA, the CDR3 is TGTGCCAGCAGTTCTGGGCCACAGGGGTACTATGGCTACACCTTC. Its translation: CASSSGPQGYYGYTF.

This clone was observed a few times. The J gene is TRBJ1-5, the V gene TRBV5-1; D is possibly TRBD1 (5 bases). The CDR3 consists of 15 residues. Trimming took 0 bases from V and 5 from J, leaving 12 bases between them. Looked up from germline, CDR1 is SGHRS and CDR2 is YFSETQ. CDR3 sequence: CASSLGGAVDQPQHF. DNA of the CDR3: TGCGCCAGCAGCTTGGGGGGCGCGGTGGATCAGCCCCAGCATTTT.